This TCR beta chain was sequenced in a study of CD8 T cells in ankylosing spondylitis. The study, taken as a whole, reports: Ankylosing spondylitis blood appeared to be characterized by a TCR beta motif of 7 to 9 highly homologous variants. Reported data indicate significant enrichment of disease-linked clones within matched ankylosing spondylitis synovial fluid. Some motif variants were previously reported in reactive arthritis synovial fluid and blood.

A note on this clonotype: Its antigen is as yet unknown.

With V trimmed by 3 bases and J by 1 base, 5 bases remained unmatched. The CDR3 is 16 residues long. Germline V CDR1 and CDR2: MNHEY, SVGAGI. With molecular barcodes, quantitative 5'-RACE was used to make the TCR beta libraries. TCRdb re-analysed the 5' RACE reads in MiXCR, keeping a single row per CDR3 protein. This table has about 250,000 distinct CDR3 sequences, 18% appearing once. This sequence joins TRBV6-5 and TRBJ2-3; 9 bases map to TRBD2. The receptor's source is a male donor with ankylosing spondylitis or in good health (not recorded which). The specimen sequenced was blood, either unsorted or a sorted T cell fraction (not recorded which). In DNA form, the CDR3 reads TGTGCCAGCAGTTATTGGGCTAGCGGGGGCACAGATACGCAGTATTTT. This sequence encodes CASSYWASGGTDTQYF.